In its sample, the clone carrying this T cell receptor beta chain was seen a few times. Its antigen is currently unknown. Germline lookup yields CDR1 SGHRS and CDR2 YFSETQ. This CDR3 has 16 amino acids. The V and J ends lost 4 bases and 1 base, in that order; junction bases with no gene match: 8. The data were obtained in a study of beta chain features in type 1 diabetes. Study-wide points: The analysis here could not establish whether HLA type shapes TCRB rearrangement. High TCR expression in some cells could lead to their over-representation in cDNA sequencing.

Every isolated RNA sample was fully reverse transcribed, so sequencing captured expressed TCRB transcripts. Produced via immunoSEQ multiplex PCR; TCRdb's table is partial and in-frame only. The table has about half a million clones, approximately 28% seen once. Sequencing input: naive CD4+ T cells from blood. The clonotype originates from a young man in good health. J is TRBJ1-1 and V is TRBV5-1; 9 positions match TRBD1. Here the CDR3 reads CASSPGTGLGNTEAFF. The CDR3 DNA reads TGCGCCAGCAGCCCTGGGACAGGGTTGGGGAACACTGAAGCTTTCTTT.